Presented here are 14 T cell receptor beta chains from one specimen sequenced in a study of molecular identifiers for immune sequencing clone quantification. Each CDR3 protein is one row after TCRdb ran MiXCR on the PCR reads. The sample shows 550,000 to 750,000 distinct CDR3 sequences, about 20% of them seen only once. Sequences were obtained from naive CD8+ T cells from blood, with Jurkat cell RNA spiked in. Sample subset: FACS-sorted CD8+CD4-CCR7+CD45RA+ naive T cells. The receptors stem from a human donor in good health. Some libraries in this study had Jurkat cell RNA spiked in.

The genes are TRBV10-1 and TRBJ1-1, with D unresolved. The CDR3 totals 14 residues. Deletions cut 2 bases from V and 4 bases from J, with 11 bases between. Germline V CDR1 and CDR2: WNHNN, SYGVQD (reference sequence). CDR3 coding DNA: TGCGCCAGCAGTGAGGCGGAGATGGGCACTGAAGCTTTCTTT. Translation: CASSEAEMGTEAFF.

A few counts support this clonotype. The chain employs TRBV19 and TRBJ1-4; D is perhaps TRBD1 (5 bases). Trimming took off 3 bases at V and 0 bases at J, with 8 bases between the two ends. The germline gives CDR1 LNHDA, CDR2 SQIVND (reference sequence). This CDR3 has 15 residues. The CDR3 nucleotides are TGTGCCAGTAGTATTACAGGCGCAACTAATGAAAAACTGTTTTTT. It specifies CASSITGATNEKLFF.

This clonotype was counted at least ten times. The CDR3 reads CASRPTESYEQYF. The DNA of the CDR3 is TGTGCCAGCAGGCCGACAGAGTCCTACGAGCAGTACTTC. The gene calls are TRBV12-3 or TRBV12-4 and TRBJ2-7; D is possibly TRBD1 (5 bases). CDR3 length equals 13 residues. The V gene lost 6 bases and the J gene lost 1 base, with 10 bases spanning the gap.

This chain links TRBV20-1 with TRBJ2-3, with 9 positions matching TRBD1. J was trimmed by 4 bases and V by 5 bases; bases with no gene match: 7. The CDR3 runs 14 residues. In germline, CDR1 is DFQATT, CDR2 SNEGSKA (reference sequence). CDR3 bases: TGCAGTGCTGCCGGGACAGGGAACGCAGATACGCAGTATTTT. Encoded protein: CSAAGTGNADTQYF.

This clonotype was observed many times. The chain is built from TRBV20-1 and TRBJ2-2; D assignment may be TRBD1 or TRBD2 (6 bases each). V lost 0 bases and J 4 bases, leaving 12 bases between the germline ends. From germline, CDR1 is DFQATT and CDR2 SNEGSKA (reference sequence). The CDR3 totals 15 residues. The CDR3 region is CSARDIRGGTGELFF. The CDR3 DNA reads TGCAGTGCTAGAGATATCAGGGGAGGCACCGGGGAGCTGTTTTTT.

The sample holds many counts of this clonotype. The J gene is TRBJ2-2, the V gene TRBV9, with 10 bases identical to TRBD2. V lost 7 bases to trimming and J lost 7 bases; unmatched junction nucleotides: 10. Germline CDR1 SGDLS, CDR2 YYNGEE. The CDR3 spans 15 residues. CDR3 protein: CASASSGSSFGELFF. The CDR3 DNA is TGTGCCAGCGCTTCTAGCGGGAGCAGTTTCGGGGAGCTGTTTTTT.

As concerns this clonotype: This clone may be a read error of a much larger clone one base away. A read error is likely, as this CDR3 ends without the conserved phenylalanine or tryptophan. The chain couples TRBV7-6 to TRBJ2-7; D gene ambiguous. There are 14 residues in the CDR3. The V gene's germline CDR1 is SGHVS and CDR2 FNYEAQ. Trimming removed 1 base at V and 4 bases at J, with 11 bases between. The CDR3 DNA reads as TGTGCCAGCAGCTTAGTGGCCGGTGGGTACGAGCAGTACCTC. It codes for CASSLVAGGYEQYL.

This clonotype was counted many times. The chain couples TRBV7-6 to TRBJ2-2; TRBD1 matches 7 bases. The CDR3 contains 15 residues. From germline, CDR1 is SGHVS and CDR2 FNYEAQ. Trimming removed 5 bases from V and 3 bases from J; junction bases left unmatched: 6. CDR3 in amino acids: CASSQGDSYTGELFF. For the CDR3, the DNA is TGTGCCAGCAGCCAAGGGGACAGCTACACCGGGGAGCTGTTTTTT.

In its sample, this clonotype was seen many times. This chain joins TRBV6-5 and TRBJ2-6; 7 nucleotides agree with TRBD2. This CDR3 region has 16 residues. Germline CDR1 reads MNHEY; CDR2 reads SVGAGI. The junction had 6 bases not matched to a gene; V was cut back by 7 bases and J by 0 bases. CDR3 in DNA: TGTGCCAGCAACCCGACTAGCTTCTCTGGGGCCAACGTCCTGACTTTC. Translating gives CASNPTSFSGANVLTF.

Many counts were recorded for this clonotype. V gene TRBV6-5 combines with J gene TRBJ1-2; D not certain. Per the germline V gene, CDR1 is MNHEY and CDR2 is SVGAGI. V gave up 2 bases and J gave up 5 bases, with 12 bases separating them. The CDR3 has 14 residues. CDR3: CASSYAELGYGYTF. The CDR3 DNA sequence: TGTGCCAGCAGTTACGCCGAGTTGGGATATGGCTACACCTTC.

This clonotype was seen at least ten times. The chain combines TRBV5-4 with TRBJ2-3; TRBD2 aligns across 7 bases. The CDR3 is 19 amino acids. Germline V gene data show CDR1 as SGHNT and CDR2 as YYREEE (reference sequence). With 0 bases clipped from V and 0 bases from J, the junction kept 13 bases outside the gene matches. CDR3 sequence reads: CASSLAKPGLEGSTDTQYF. The CDR3 DNA sequence: TGTGCCAGCAGCTTGGCCAAACCCGGACTAGAGGGTAGCACAGATACGCAGTATTTT.

At least ten counts were recorded for this clonotype. This chain joins TRBV29-1 and TRBJ2-2; D might be TRBD1 or TRBD2, each matching 6 bases. Germline-derived CDR1 and CDR2 are SQVTM and ANQGSEA. V was clipped by 7 bases and J by 6 bases, with 21 bases between them. This CDR3 spans 15 amino acids. CDR3 bases: TGCAGCGCCGGGGTTGGGGGGCTGAGTGCCGGGGAGCTGTTTTTT. Translating it yields CSAGVGGLSAGELFF.

This clonotype was seen a handful of times. J is TRBJ2-7 and V is TRBV19, with 7 nucleotides matching TRBD1. Germline CDR1 LNHDA, CDR2 SQIVND (reference sequence). Losses at the gene ends were 3 bases for V and 3 bases for J; bases not matched to a gene: 5. The CDR3 sequence is 14 residues long. CDR3 in amino acids: CASSIGTEDYEQYF. DNA for the CDR3: TGTGCCAGTAGTATTGGGACAGAGGACTACGAGCAGTACTTC. Full variable domain (rest looked up from reference TRBV19 and TRBJ2-7): DGGITQSPKYLFRKEGQNVTLSCEQNLNHDAMYWYRQDPGQGLRLIYYSQIVNDFQKGDIAEGYSVSREKKESFPLTVTSAQKNPTAFYLCASSIGTEDYEQYFGPGTRLTVT.

This clonotype appeared many times. The chain joins TRBV23-1 to TRBJ1-6; D is unresolved. TRBV23-1 is recorded as an ORF, its role being uncertain. The CDR3 has 17 residues. Trimming left V 5 bases short and J 2 bases short, with 16 bases between. The CDR3 DNA follows: TGCGCCAGCAGTACTAGGACTAATAGGGCCTATAATTCACCCCTCCACTTT. It translates to CASSTRTNRAYNSPLHF.